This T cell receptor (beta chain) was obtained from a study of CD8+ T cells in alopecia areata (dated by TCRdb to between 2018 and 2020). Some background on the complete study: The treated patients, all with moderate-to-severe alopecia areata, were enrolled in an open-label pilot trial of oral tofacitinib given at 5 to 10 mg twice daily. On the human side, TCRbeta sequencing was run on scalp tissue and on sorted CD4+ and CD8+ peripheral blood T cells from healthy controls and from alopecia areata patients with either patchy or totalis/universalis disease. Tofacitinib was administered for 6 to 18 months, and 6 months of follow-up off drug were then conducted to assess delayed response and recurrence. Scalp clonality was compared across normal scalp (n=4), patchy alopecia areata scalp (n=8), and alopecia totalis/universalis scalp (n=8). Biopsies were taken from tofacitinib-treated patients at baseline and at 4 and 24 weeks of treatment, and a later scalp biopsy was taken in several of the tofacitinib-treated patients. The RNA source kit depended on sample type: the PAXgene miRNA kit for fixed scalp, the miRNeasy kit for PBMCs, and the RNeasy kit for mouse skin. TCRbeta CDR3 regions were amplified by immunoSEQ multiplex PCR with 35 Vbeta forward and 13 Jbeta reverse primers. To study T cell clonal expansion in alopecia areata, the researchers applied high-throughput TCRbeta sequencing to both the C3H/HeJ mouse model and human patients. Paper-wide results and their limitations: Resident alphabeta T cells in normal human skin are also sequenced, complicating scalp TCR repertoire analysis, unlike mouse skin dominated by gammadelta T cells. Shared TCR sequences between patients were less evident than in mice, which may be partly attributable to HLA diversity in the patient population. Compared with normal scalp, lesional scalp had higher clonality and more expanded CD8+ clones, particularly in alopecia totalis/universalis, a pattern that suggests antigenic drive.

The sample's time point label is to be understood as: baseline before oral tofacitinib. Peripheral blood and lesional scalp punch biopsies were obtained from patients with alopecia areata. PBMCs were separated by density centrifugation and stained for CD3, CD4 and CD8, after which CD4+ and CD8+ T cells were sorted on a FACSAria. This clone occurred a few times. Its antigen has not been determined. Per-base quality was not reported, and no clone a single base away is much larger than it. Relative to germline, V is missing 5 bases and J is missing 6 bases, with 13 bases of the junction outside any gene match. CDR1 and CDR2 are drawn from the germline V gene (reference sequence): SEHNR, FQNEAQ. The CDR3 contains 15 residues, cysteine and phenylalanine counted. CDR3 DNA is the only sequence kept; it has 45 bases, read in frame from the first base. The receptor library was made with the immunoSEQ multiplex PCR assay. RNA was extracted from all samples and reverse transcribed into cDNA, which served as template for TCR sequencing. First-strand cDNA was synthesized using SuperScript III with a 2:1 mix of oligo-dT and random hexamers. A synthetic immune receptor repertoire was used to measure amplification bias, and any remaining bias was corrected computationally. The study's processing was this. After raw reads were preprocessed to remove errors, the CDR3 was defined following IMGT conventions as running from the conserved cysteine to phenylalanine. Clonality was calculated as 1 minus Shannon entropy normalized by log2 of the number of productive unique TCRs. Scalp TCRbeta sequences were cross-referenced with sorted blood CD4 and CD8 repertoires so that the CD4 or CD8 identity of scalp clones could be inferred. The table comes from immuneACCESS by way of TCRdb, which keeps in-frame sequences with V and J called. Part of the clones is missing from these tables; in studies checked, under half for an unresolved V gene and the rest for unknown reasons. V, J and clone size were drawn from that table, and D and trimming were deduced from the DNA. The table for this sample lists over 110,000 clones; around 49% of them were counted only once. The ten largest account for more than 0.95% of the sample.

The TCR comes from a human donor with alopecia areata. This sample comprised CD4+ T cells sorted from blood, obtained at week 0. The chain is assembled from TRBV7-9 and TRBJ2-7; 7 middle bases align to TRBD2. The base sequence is TGTGCCAGCAGCAGCAGTCGGGAGGTAGTGGGCGAGCAGTACTTC. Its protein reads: CASSSSREVVGEQYF.